This T cell receptor (beta chain) comes out of a study of blood T cell repertoires in COVID-19. Profiling relied on immunoSEQ multiplex PCR, and the TCRdb table lists in-frame clones only, not all of them. Of approximately 150,000 clones listed, roughly 84% are singletons. Trimming pared 5 bases from V and 4 bases from J, leaving 15 bases between. The CDR3 sequence is 15 residues long. The germline gives CDR1 LNHDA, CDR2 SQIVND (reference sequence). The source material was peripheral blood. The V call is TRBV19, the J call TRBJ1-5; unclear D gene. This clonotype originated in a man between 65 and 79 years old with active or convalescent COVID-19. The CDR3 reads CASSDTGFRNQPQHF. The CDR3 DNA follows: TGTGCCAGTAGTGATACGGGGTTCCGGAATCAGCCCCAGCATTTT.